One and the same sample provided the 20 T cell receptor beta chains below, sequenced in a study of high-grade serous ovarian cancer treatment subgroups. The assay was immunoSEQ multiplex PCR, and TCRdb's table has in-frame clones only and misses some. This sample has 10,000 or so clones, with roughly two thirds found just once. Tumor samples were obtained before definitive surgery or chemotherapy. What was sequenced was tumor tissue. Every receptor here comes from a human donor with high-grade serous ovarian cancer.

Sample share makes this clone medium-sized (0.01 to 0.1%). The V call is TRBV29-1, the J call TRBJ2-7; D tentatively fits TRBD1 or TRBD2 (7 bases each). Looked up from germline, CDR1 is SQVTM and CDR2 is ANQGSEA. The V and J ends lost 4 bases and 11 bases respectively, with 24 bases between them. CDR3 length equals 14 residues. The DNA of the CDR3 is TGCAGCGTTGGCCGACACGGCAGGGGGAGGGAAGAGTACTTC. It is translated as CSVGRHGRGREEYF.

This clone was detected a few times. One end of the junction fails to match germline, which may point to a read error. The V gene is TRBV30, the J gene TRBJ2-7; possibly TRBD2 for D (6 bases). The length of the CDR3 is 13 residues. Germline V lookup: CDR1 GTSNPN, CDR2 SVGIG (reference sequence). Here the CDR3 DNA reads TGTGCCTGGAGCAGACGGGCGGGGTACGCGCAGTACTTC. It codes for CAWSRRAGYAQYF.

The chain combines TRBV28 with TRBJ2-5, with a possible D match to TRBD2 (5 bases). From germline, CDR1 is MDHEN and CDR2 SYDVKM. This CDR3 is built from 14 residues. V lost 5 bases, J lost 8 bases, and 18 bases lay in between. CDR3 nucleotides: TGTGCCAGCAGTACAAAACTCCGGGATTTTACCCAGTACTTC. It specifies CASSTKLRDFTQYF.

The chain links TRBV18 to TRBJ2-5, with 11 bases identical to TRBD2. V dropped 5 bases and J dropped 2; count of bases not matched to a gene: 4. The CDR3 spans 15 residues. Germline V gene lookup returns CDR1 KGHSH and CDR2 LQKENI. The CDR3 loop is CASSEVAGGQETQYF. The CDR3 nucleotides read TGTGCCAGCTCAGAGGTAGCGGGAGGGCAAGAGACCCAGTACTTC.

This clone was seen a single time. The chain uses TRBV14 and TRBJ2-5; 7 bases map to TRBD1. The germline V gene encodes CDR1 SGHDN and CDR2 FVKESK. This CDR3 region has 15 residues. V dropped 5 bases and J dropped 1; count of bases not matched to a gene: 7. The CDR3: CASSAEQGIQETQYF. The DNA for the CDR3 is TGTGCCAGCAGCGCCGAACAGGGGATCCAAGAGACCCAGTACTTC.

The chain combines TRBV7-6 with TRBJ2-1; tentatively, D is TRBD2 (6 bases). Germline assignment: CDR1 SGHVS and CDR2 FNYEAQ. The CDR3 covers 14 residues. V shed 5 bases and J shed 3 bases, with 11 bases lying between them. The CDR3 spells CASSPGGDYNEQFF. Written as DNA, the CDR3 is TGTGCCAGCAGCCCAGGAGGGGACTACAATGAGCAGTTCTTC.

The rearrangement uses TRBV5-8 and TRBJ2-7, with D possibly being TRBD1 (6 bases). The V end lost 5 bases, the J end lost 4 bases, and 10 bases lay between the germline ends. The CDR3 length is 12 residues. Germline assignment: CDR1 SGHTS and CDR2 YDEGEE. The CDR3: CASRRGGYEQYF. The CDR3 DNA sequence: TGTGCCAGCAGAAGAGGGGGTTACGAGCAGTACTTC.

The genes are TRBV7-9 and TRBJ2-5; D is undetermined. The DNA end lines up better with TRBJ2-7; the J call may be wrong. CDR1 is SEHNR, CDR2 FQNEAQ, per germline (reference sequence). There are 14 residues in the CDR3. CDR3 loop: CASSLLGKPYEQYF. The CDR3 nucleotides are TGTGCCAGCAGCCTCCTGGGGAAACCCTACGAGCAGTACTTC.

The CDR3 loop reads CASSPRGSYEQYF. In nucleotides, the CDR3 is TGTGCCAGTAGTCCCAGGGGCTCCTACGAGCAGTACTTC. This chain uses TRBV19 with TRBJ2-7; TRBD1 might be the D (6 bases). The CDR3 totals 13 residues. Germline-derived CDR1 and CDR2 are LNHDA and SQIVND (reference sequence). Between the trimmed V and J ends, which lost 5 bases and 0 bases, there was a span of 8 bases.

The chain uses TRBV4-1 and TRBJ2-7; 11 bases are a match to TRBD1. The CDR3 extends over 15 amino acids. The V gene end was trimmed by 4 bases and the J gene end by 1 base; junction bases not matched to a gene: 3. Germline V gene lookup returns CDR1 MGHRA and CDR2 YSYEKL. CDR3 DNA: TGCGCCAGCAGCCCGGACAGGGGGCAGTCCTACGAGCAGTACTTC. Translation: CASSPDRGQSYEQYF.

For this clone: Other DNA variants within this sample encode the same CDR3. This sequence joins TRBV7-9 and TRBJ1-2; D may be TRBD1 (5 bases). V was clipped by 1 base and J by 2 bases, with 5 bases between them. The CDR3 sequence is 13 residues long. Germline loops: CDR1 SEHNR, CDR2 FQNEAQ (reference sequence). Written as DNA, the CDR3 is TGTGCCAGCAGCTTAGGACAGAACTATGGCTACACCTTC. It codes for CASSLGQNYGYTF. The variable domain in full, with the rest retrieved from reference TRBV7-9 and TRBJ1-2, is DTGVSQNPRHKITKRGQNVTFRCDPISEHNRLYWYRQTLGQGPEFLTYFQNEAQLEKSRLLSDRFSAERPKGSFSTLEIQRTEQGDSAMYLCASSLGQNYGYTFGSGTRLTVV.

The genes are TRBV7-6 and TRBJ2-7; D is undetermined. The CDR3 is 14 amino acids. CDR1 is SGHVS, CDR2 FNYEAQ, per germline. Trimming cost V 1 base and J 0 bases, with 7 bases left between them. The CDR3 region is CASSLERASYEQYF. The CDR3 DNA reads TGTGCCAGCAGCTTAGAACGGGCCTCCTACGAGCAGTACTTC.

Comment on this clone: Other DNA sequences in the same sample also yield this CDR3. The chain carries TRBV4-3 and TRBJ2-5; TRBD1 or TRBD2 may be the D gene (5 bases each). Looked up from germline, CDR1 is LGHNA and CDR2 is YSLEER. Between the trimmed V and J ends, which lost 0 bases and 5 bases, there was a span of 7 bases. This CDR3 spans 13 amino acids. The CDR3 region is CASSQDREETQYF. The CDR3 DNA is TGCGCCAGCAGCCAAGACAGGGAGGAGACCCAGTACTTC.

The chain uses TRBV14 and TRBJ2-7; TRBD2 might be the D (7 bases). CDR3 length equals 16 residues. CDR1 and CDR2 from the germline V gene are SGHDN and FVKESK. Between the trimmed V and J ends, which lost 0 bases and 3 bases, there was a span of 15 bases. In nucleotides, the CDR3 is TGTGCCAGCAGCCAAGAGGGAGGGGGTTACTTCTACGAGCAGTACTTC. Residues: CASSQEGGGYFYEQYF.

The DNA for the CDR3 is TGTGCCAGTAGCCGGGACAGAGAGACCCAGTACTTC. It encodes CASSRDRETQYF. This sequence joins TRBV19 and TRBJ2-5; TRBD1 aligns across 7 bases. CDR1 is LNHDA and CDR2 is SQIVND in the germline V gene (reference sequence). The CDR3 is 12 residues long. J was trimmed by 4 bases and V by 6 bases; bases with no gene match: 2.

In its sample, this clone ranks as medium-sized (0.01 to 0.1%). The chain carries TRBV21-1 and TRBJ1-5; the listed D gene, TRBD1, was not tested against the DNA. TRBV21-1 counts as a pseudogene. The CDR3 totals 17 residues. CDR3 in amino acids: CASTVDRGYLGNQPQHF. DNA of the CDR3: TGTGCCAGCACCGTGGACAGGGGGTATCTTGGCAATCAGCCCCAGCATTTT.

Remarks on this clone: A junction boundary mismatches the germline segment, possibly from a read error. The CDR3: CSVGWDLAGSDEQYF. The CDR3 nucleotides read TGCAGCGTAGGATGGGACTTAGCGGGCTCCGACGAGCAGTACTTC. This chain connects TRBV29-1 to TRBJ2-7; 7 positions match TRBD2. Germline CDR1 reads SQVTM; CDR2 reads ANQGSEA. The CDR3 contains 15 residues.

The CDR3 DNA reads TGTGCCTGGAGCCGCAGGGGGACGTATGGTAATCAAGAGACCCAGTACTTC. This gives the protein CAWSRRGTYGNQETQYF. The chain is built from TRBV30 and TRBJ2-5; 7 bases map to TRBD1. Germline trimming cut 3 bases from V and 2 bases from J; bases unmatched to any gene: 15. Germline CDR1 reads GTSNPN; CDR2 reads SVGIG (reference sequence). This CDR3 is built from 17 residues.

This clone has a handful of counts. The chain has TRBV6-5 and TRBJ2-7; 13 bases line up with TRBD2. The germline CDR1 and CDR2 sequences are MNHEY and SVGAGI. The CDR3 length is 15 residues. With V trimmed by 6 bases and J by 0 bases, 2 bases remained unmatched. The CDR3: CASRTSGRSSYEQYF. CDR3 DNA sequence: TGTGCCAGCAGGACTAGCGGGAGGAGCTCCTACGAGCAGTACTTC.

This clone was observed a single time. The gene calls are TRBV4-3 and TRBJ1-6; 8 bases map to TRBD1. Germline values: CDR1 LGHNA, CDR2 YSLEER. The ends lost 0 bases at V and 8 bases at J; junction bases unmatched: 6. The CDR3 runs 16 residues. Written as DNA, the CDR3 is TGCGCCAGCAGCCAAGAGTGGGGACAGGCCTATTCACCCCTCCACTTT. Translating it yields CASSQEWGQAYSPLHF.